What follows is one T cell receptor (beta chain) and its context. The sample originates from a study of blood T cell repertoires in COVID-19. The repertoire was sequenced with immunoSEQ multiplex PCR; TCRdb's copy has only in-frame clones and lacks some. The sample yields 95,000 to 150,000 clones, approximately 80% seen once. The CDR3 runs 13 residues. Germline V gene data show CDR1 as MNHEY and CDR2 as SVGAGI. V was clipped by 2 bases and J by 6 bases, with 10 bases between them. Sequenced material: peripheral blood. The chain uses TRBV6-5 and TRBJ1-2; D remains unclear. This sequence was found in a human donor in a cohort sampled during active COVID-19. The CDR3 here is CASSYAGLDGYTF. CDR3 coding DNA: TGTGCCAGCAGTTACGCGGGTCTGGATGGCTACACCTTC.